The sequence of this T cell receptor (beta chain) was determined in a study of blood T cell repertoires in COVID-19. The data were produced by immunoSEQ multiplex PCR, yet TCRdb's version contains in-frame clones alone and is incomplete. The sample holds about 100,000 clones; roughly 88% are singletons and the top ten take around 5.4%. The CDR3 loop spans 15 amino acids. Per the germline V gene, CDR1 is SGHRS and CDR2 is YFSETQ. Trimming took 4 bases from V and 4 from J; bases not matched to a gene: 8. The specimen sequenced was peripheral blood. The receptor comes from a human donor in a cohort sampled during active COVID-19. The chain is built from TRBV5-1 and TRBJ2-5, with TRBD1 identical over 9 bases. The CDR3 is CASSPTPDRGETQYF. The CDR3, as DNA: TGCGCCAGCAGCCCGACACCGGACAGGGGAGAGACCCAGTACTTC. Full variable domain (outside the CDR3, taken from reference TRBV5-1 and TRBJ2-5): KAGVTQTPRYLIKTRGQQVTLSCSPISGHRSVSWYQQTPGQGLQFLFEYFSETQRNKGNFPGRFSGRQFSNSRSEMNVSTLELGDSALYLCASSPTPDRGETQYFGPGTRLLVL.